The clone carrying this T cell receptor (beta chain) was found many times. Its antigen is undetermined. The sample belongs to a study of T-cell reconstitution after alpha-beta-depleted transplantation in children. Preparation of the TCRbeta library involved a method that used unique molecular identifiers. One entry per CDR3 protein results from TCRdb running MiXCR on the PCR reads. Of 190,000 or so distinct CDR3 sequences listed, roughly 6% are singletons. General observations from the study: At day 60, the high TCRbeta diversity found in some patients originated from recipient T cells and thymic progenitors that had survived. The main origin of T-cell counts and diversity one year after transplant was newly produced T cells.

This sequence originates from a girl under three years old with combined immunodeficiency, due to receive a stem cell transplant. The specimen was PBMCs, collected before TCRalphabeta/CD19-depleted stem cell transplant.

This CDR3 is CASSPESNEQFF. CDR3 nucleotides: TGTGCCAGCAGCCCCGAATCCAACGAGCAGTTCTTC. The J gene is TRBJ2-1, the V gene TRBV4-2; no clear D. V was pared by 4 bases and J by 10 bases, with 11 bases between. The CDR3 contains 12 residues. In germline, CDR1 is LGHNA, CDR2 YNFKEQ.